This T cell receptor (beta chain) was identified during a study of blood T cell repertoires in COVID-19. Per the germline V gene, CDR1 is MDHEN and CDR2 is SYDVKM. V trimming: 3 bases; J trimming: 1 base; junction bases outside the gene matches: 6. The CDR3 is 15 residues long. Generated by immunoSEQ multiplex PCR, the TCRdb table keeps only in-frame clones and is missing some. The sample yields about 180,000 clones, 65% to 90% seen once. This rearrangement joins TRBV28 to TRBJ2-7, with 7 bases fitting TRBD1. Input material: peripheral blood. This clonotype originated in a human donor in a cohort sampled during active COVID-19. The CDR3 spells CASSFSPGQSYEQYF. CDR3 sequence (DNA): TGTGCCAGCAGTTTCTCGCCGGGACAGTCCTACGAGCAGTACTTC.